A selection of T cell receptor beta chains follows, all from one sample in a study of beta chain features in type 1 diabetes. Repertoires were generated with immunoSEQ multiplex PCR, while TCRdb's copy carries only in-frame clones and drops some. This sample carries hundreds of thousands of clones, 10% to 15% of them seen once, and the ten largest clones take about 0.02%. Sequenced material: naive CD4+ T cells from blood. The receptors stem from a man aged 18 to 30 with type 1 diabetes. Both conserved end residues are part of each CDR3. D genes are given only for firm matches. The listing skips clone size in some rows; elsewhere it reads once, few, many or a size class.

TRBV7-2	-	TRBJ1-2	few	TGTGCCAGCAGTCTCTCGGGGGTCGTCCACTACACCTTC	CASSLSGVVHYTF
TRBV10-1	-	TRBJ1-6	-	TGCGCCAGCAGTGAGGGGATTCGGTCACCCCTCCACTTT	CASSEGIRSPLHF
TRBV2	-	TRBJ2-1	few	TGTGCCACAGGACAGATAGAGGTCGATGAGCAGTTCTTC	CATGQIEVDEQFF
TRBV5-1	-	TRBJ2-7	-	TGCGCCAGCAGCTTGTCGGCGGAACTCCGGGACATACGATCCGAGCAGTACTTC	CASSLSAELRDIRSEQYF
TRBV5-1	-	TRBJ1-2	-	TGCGCCAGCAGCTTGGACCGGGATCGCGACTATGGCTACACCTTC	CASSLDRDRDYGYTF
TRBV5-1	TRBD1	TRBJ1-5	-	TGCGCCAGCAGCTTTGGGACAGGGTTCAATCAGCCCCAGCATTTT	CASSFGTGFNQPQHF
TRBV7-3	-	TRBJ1-2	-	TGTGCCAGCAGTTCACAGGGCTACGGCTACACCTTC	CASSSQGYGYTF
TRBV30	-	TRBJ1-4	-	TGTGCCTGGAGTAGCAGGGTGGCTAATGAAAAACTGTTTTTT	CAWSSRVANEKLFF
TRBV15	-	TRBJ1-1	few	TGTGCCACCAGTCTACACATGAACACTGAAGCTTTCTTT	CATSLHMNTEAFF
TRBV10-3	-	TRBJ1-5	-	TGTGCCATCAGTGAGGGGACGGGGCGGCCCCAGCATTTT	CAISEGTGRPQHF
TRBV5-1	-	TRBJ2-5	few	TGCGCCAGCAGCTTGAAGTCGACAGGTCAAGAGACCCAGTACTTC	CASSLKSTGQETQYF
TRBV29-1	-	TRBJ1-1	-	TGCAGCGTTTCGGGACAGAACACTGAAGCTTTCTTT	CSVSGQNTEAFF
TRBV10-3	-	TRBJ2-6	few	TGTGCCATCAGTGAGTCGTATGGGCGGGTCTCTGGGGCCAACGTCCTGACTTTC	CAISESYGRVSGANVLTF
TRBV15	TRBD1	TRBJ2-3	few	TGTGCCACCAGCAGAGATCGACAGGGCTCCAACACGCAGTATTTT	CATSRDRQGSNTQYF
TRBV27	-	TRBJ1-2	few	TGTGCCAGCGGTGGACCCTATGGCTACACCTTC	CASGGPYGYTF
TRBV29-1	-	TRBJ1-1	-	TGCAGCGTTGAAGGTGACATGAACACTGAAGCTTTCTTT	CSVEGDMNTEAFF
TRBV18	TRBD2	TRBJ2-3	-	TGTGCCAGCTCACCACCGACTAGCGGGACCCCCTGGGATACGCAGTATTTT	CASSPPTSGTPWDTQYF
TRBV15	-	TRBJ1-1	few	TGTGCCACCAGCAGGTCATGGGGGTCTGAAGCTTTCTTT	CATSRSWGSEAFF
TRBV30	-	TRBJ2-2	few	TGTGCCTGGGGGACGTGGGGATCCGGGGAGCTGTTTTTT	CAWGTWGSGELFF
TRBV7-8	-	TRBJ2-5	-	TGTGCCAGCAGCTTAGTCTTGGAGACCCAGTACTTC	CASSLVLETQYF
TRBV5-1	-	TRBJ1-1	-	TGCGCCAGCAGCTTGGGGCAGCAGACTGAAGCTTTCTTT	CASSLGQQTEAFF
TRBV30	-	TRBJ1-2	-	TGTGCCTGGAGTGTCCCGGGCAGGGGTGTTTATGGCTACACCTTC	CAWSVPGRGVYGYTF
TRBV29-1	TRBD1	TRBJ2-1	few	TGCAGCGTACGACAGGGTCGCAATGAGCAGTTCTTC	CSVRQGRNEQFF
TRBV6-1	TRBD2	TRBJ2-7	few	TGTGCCAGCATGGGGGGGACGGAGCAGTACTTC	CASMGGTEQYF